This T cell receptor (beta chain) is from a study of cytomegalovirus exposure and HLA in healthy donors. As concerns this clone: Its antigen remains unidentified.

Findings and limits, study-wide: Investigators reported 150 to 200 TCR beta chains as tied to cytomegalovirus.

J lost 0 bases, V lost 4 bases, and 9 bases had no gene match. CDR1 and CDR2 (germline): SQVTM, ANQGSEA. This CDR3 has 17 amino acids. The PCR had 60 Vbeta and 13 Jbeta primers. The table came from immunoSEQ multiplex PCR; TCRdb's copy has only in-frame clones and leaves some out. The sample consists of around 200,000 clones, approximately 70% of them appearing once. The sample consisted of PBMCs. This TCR derives from a man aged 35-49 years in good health and CMV-seropositive. J is TRBJ2-1 and V is TRBV29-1, with 10 bases matching TRBD2. The CDR3 DNA reads as TGCAGCGTTGTGGGGCTAGCGGGGGAAAGCTCCTACAATGAGCAGTTCTTC. Residues: CSVVGLAGESSYNEQFF.